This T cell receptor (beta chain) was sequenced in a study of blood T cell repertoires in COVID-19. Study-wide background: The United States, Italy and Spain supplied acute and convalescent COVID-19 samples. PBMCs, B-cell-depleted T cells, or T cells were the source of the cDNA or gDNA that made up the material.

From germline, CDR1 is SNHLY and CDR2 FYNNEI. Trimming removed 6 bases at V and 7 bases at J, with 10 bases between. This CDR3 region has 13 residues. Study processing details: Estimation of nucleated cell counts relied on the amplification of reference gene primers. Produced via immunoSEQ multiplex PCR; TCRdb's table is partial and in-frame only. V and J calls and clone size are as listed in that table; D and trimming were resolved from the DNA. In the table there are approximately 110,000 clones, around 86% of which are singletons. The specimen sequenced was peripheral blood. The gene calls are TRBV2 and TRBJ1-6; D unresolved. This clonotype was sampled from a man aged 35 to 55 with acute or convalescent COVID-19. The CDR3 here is CASRGRENSPLHF. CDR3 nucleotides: TGTGCCAGCAGGGGGAGGGAAAATTCACCCCTCCACTTT.